These T cell receptor beta chains were read from a single sample in a study of beta chain features in type 1 diabetes. Assay used: immunoSEQ multiplex PCR; TCRdb lists only in-frame clones, some missing. The table shows 350,000 to 400,000 clones, with roughly an eighth occurring only once. Sequencing was performed on naive CD4+ T cells from blood. The source is a woman under 30 with type 1 diabetes. CDR3s include the opening cysteine and the closing phenylalanine or tryptophan. Fields, in order: V gene, J gene, CDR3 length, CDR3 protein.

v_gene: TRBV20-1; j_gene: TRBJ2-7; len: 11; CDR3aa: CSARDYLEQYF
v_gene: TRBV11-2; j_gene: TRBJ2-2; len: 18; CDR3aa: CASRPGTSGGAKAGELFF
v_gene: TRBV5-1; j_gene: TRBJ1-5; len: 15; CDR3aa: CASSLRGGGNQPQHF
v_gene: TRBV13; j_gene: TRBJ2-2; len: 13; CDR3aa: CASSLLNTGELFF
v_gene: TRBV29-1; j_gene: TRBJ1-1; len: 15; CDR3aa: CSVSAEPGGGTEAFF
v_gene: TRBV29-1; j_gene: TRBJ2-3; len: 13; CDR3aa: CSGQDRATDTQYF
v_gene: TRBV19; j_gene: TRBJ2-2; len: 16; CDR3aa: CASSITLAGGSGELFF
v_gene: TRBV18; j_gene: TRBJ2-7; len: 16; CDR3aa: CASSHERGTGIYEQYF
v_gene: TRBV28; j_gene: TRBJ2-7; len: 15; CDR3aa: CASSLGTSGTYEQYF
v_gene: TRBV4-3; j_gene: TRBJ2-1; len: 13; CDR3aa: CASSQALWAEQFF
v_gene: TRBV30; j_gene: TRBJ1-1; len: 13; CDR3aa: CAWRAGGNTEAFF
v_gene: TRBV15; j_gene: TRBJ1-1; len: 15; CDR3aa: CATSRERQTNTEAFF
v_gene: TRBV4-2; j_gene: TRBJ2-3; len: 17; CDR3aa: CASSQEGSGGSTDTQYF
v_gene: TRBV7-9; j_gene: TRBJ2-3; len: 16; CDR3aa: CASSLERQSSTDTQYF
v_gene: TRBV5-6; j_gene: TRBJ1-5; len: 14; CDR3aa: CASSLKGLSQPQHF
v_gene: TRBV9; j_gene: TRBJ1-2; len: 15; CDR3aa: CASSSRTELNYGYTF
v_gene: TRBV7-2; j_gene: TRBJ2-6; len: 17; CDR3aa: CASSLGHGGSGANVLTF
v_gene: TRBV28; j_gene: TRBJ1-2; len: 13; CDR3aa: CATRQGPYYGYTF
v_gene: TRBV30; j_gene: TRBJ2-7; len: 17; CDR3aa: CAWSSPLRQGGTYEQYF
v_gene: TRBV9; j_gene: TRBJ1-2; len: 15; CDR3aa: CASSAGRASYYGYTF
v_gene: TRBV28; j_gene: TRBJ2-7; len: 14; CDR3aa: CASRGSGGSYEQYF
v_gene: TRBV30; j_gene: TRBJ1-2; len: 18; CDR3aa: CAWSRDLTGTGVHYGYTF
v_gene: TRBV6-6; j_gene: TRBJ2-7; len: 13; CDR3aa: CASRPTGGYEQYF
v_gene: TRBV11-2; j_gene: TRBJ1-2; len: 13; CDR3aa: CASSSGTAYGYTF
v_gene: TRBV23-1; j_gene: TRBJ2-6; len: 18; CDR3aa: CASSQSPRAGGGANVLTF
v_gene: TRBV14; j_gene: TRBJ1-2; len: 13; CDR3aa: CASSQQGGLGYTF
v_gene: TRBV28; j_gene: TRBJ2-1; len: 16; CDR3aa: CASSSMDPTGRNEQFF
v_gene: TRBV18; j_gene: TRBJ2-7; len: 12; CDR3aa: CASSPRSYEQYF
v_gene: TRBV28; j_gene: TRBJ1-1; len: 14; CDR3aa: CASTLGTGGTEAFF
v_gene: TRBV7-9; j_gene: TRBJ1-2; len: 15; CDR3aa: CASSLRGTESYGYTF
v_gene: TRBV25-1; j_gene: TRBJ2-7; len: 12; CDR3aa: CASSRGPYEQYF